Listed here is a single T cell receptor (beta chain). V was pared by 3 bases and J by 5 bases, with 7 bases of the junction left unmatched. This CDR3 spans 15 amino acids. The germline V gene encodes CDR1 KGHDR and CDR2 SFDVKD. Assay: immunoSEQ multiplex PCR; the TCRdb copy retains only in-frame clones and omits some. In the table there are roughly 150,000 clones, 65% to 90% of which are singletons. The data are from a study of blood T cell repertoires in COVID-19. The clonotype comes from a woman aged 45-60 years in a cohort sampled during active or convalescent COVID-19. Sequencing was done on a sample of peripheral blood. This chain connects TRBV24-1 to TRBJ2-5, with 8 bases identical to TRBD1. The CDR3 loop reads CATSDRRGLYETQYF. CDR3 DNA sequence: TGTGCCACCAGTGATCGCAGGGGGCTGTATGAGACCCAGTACTTC.